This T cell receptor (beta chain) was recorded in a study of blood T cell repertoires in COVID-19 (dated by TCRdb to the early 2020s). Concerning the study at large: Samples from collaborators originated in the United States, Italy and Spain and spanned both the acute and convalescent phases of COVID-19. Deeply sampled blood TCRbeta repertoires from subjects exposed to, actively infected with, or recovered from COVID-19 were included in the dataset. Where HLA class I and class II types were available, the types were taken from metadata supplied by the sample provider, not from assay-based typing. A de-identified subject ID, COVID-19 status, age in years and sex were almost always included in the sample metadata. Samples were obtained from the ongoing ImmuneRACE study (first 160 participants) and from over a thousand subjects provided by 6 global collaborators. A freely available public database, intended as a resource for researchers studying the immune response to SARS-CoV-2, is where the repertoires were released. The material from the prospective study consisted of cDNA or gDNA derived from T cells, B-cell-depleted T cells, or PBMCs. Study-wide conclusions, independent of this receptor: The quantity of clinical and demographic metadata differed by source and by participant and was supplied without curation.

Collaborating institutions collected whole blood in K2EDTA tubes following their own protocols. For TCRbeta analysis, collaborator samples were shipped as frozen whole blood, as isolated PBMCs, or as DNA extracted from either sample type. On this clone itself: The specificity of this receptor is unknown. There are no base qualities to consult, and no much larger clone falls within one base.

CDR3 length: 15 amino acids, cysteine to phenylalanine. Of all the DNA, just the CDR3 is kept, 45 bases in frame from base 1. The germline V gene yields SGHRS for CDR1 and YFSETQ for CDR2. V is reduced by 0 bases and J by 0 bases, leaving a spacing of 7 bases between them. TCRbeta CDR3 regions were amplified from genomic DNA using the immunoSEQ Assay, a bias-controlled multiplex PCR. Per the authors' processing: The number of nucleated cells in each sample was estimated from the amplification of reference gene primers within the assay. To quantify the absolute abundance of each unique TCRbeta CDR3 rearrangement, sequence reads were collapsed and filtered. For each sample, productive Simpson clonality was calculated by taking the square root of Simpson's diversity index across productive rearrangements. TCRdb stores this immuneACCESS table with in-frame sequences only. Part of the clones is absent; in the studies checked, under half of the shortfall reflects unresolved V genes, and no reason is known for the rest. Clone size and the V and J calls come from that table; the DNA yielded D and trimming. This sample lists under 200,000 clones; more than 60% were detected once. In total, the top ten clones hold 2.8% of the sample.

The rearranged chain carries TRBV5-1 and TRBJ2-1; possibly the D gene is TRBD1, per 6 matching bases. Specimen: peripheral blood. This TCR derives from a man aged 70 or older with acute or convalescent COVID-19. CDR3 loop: CASSLVGGSYNEQFF. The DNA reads TGCGCCAGCAGCTTGGTAGGGGGCTCCTACAATGAGCAGTTCTTC.